Sequencing of this T cell receptor (beta chain) was carried out in a study of T-cell memory formation after mild COVID-19. The V and J ends lost 4 bases and 3 bases respectively, with 10 bases between them. The CDR3 consists of 14 residues. Per the germline V gene, CDR1 is SNHLY and CDR2 is FYNNEI. Study-wide findings and caveats: Contracting clones from day 15 to 85 showed balanced CD4/CD8; later expanders favored CD4+. Among contracting clones, CD4+ were mainly CM/EM and CD8+ enriched in EMRA. The study detected some responding clones in pre-infection memory, suggesting cross-reactive memory joined.

Amplification by 5'RACE using constant-segment primers produced TCR alpha and TCR beta cDNA libraries that carried sample barcodes and UMIs. Each CDR3 protein gets one entry after TCRdb re-called the 5' RACE reads with MiXCR. The table records a few hundred thousand distinct CDR3 sequences, roughly a tenth of them present only once. This clonotype showed up just a few times. The antigen is unknown. The clonotype originates from a man aged 18 to 35 who had mild COVID-19 (a few samples of this study predate the infection). Cell type and time point are not known. V gene TRBV2 combines with J gene TRBJ1-5, with D possibly TRBD1 on 5 matching bases. Sequences were obtained from PBMCs or a T cell subset sorted from them (not recorded which). The CDR3, as DNA: TGTGCCAGCAGTGCCGACAGCCTCAATCAGCCCCAGCATTTT. Its translation is CASSADSLNQPQHF.